This T cell receptor beta chain was identified during a study of T cells in women clearing cervical HPV infection (dated by TCRdb to 2016 to 2018). A note on the overall study: The cases were 25 to 30 women with histologically confirmed HPV16-related CIN3 or worse, and 2 of these cases were invasive cancers. The controls were some 23 women whose single incident HPV16 infection cleared within 12 months with no development of precancer or cancer. Blood from cases was collected at the visit where the lesion was first found, while blood from controls was collected once the infection could no longer be detected. Among cases, blood sampling occurred a median of about 150 days after lesion detection, with an interquartile range of about 85 to 200 days. HLA typing was available for only a few women, so HLA type could not be excluded as a confounder. Nested within Costa Rica's Guanacaste HPV Natural History Study, an exploratory proof-of-principle case-control study compared TCR repertoires across cervical HPV16 outcomes. Cases and controls were matched on age within five years and on year of sample collection. Cases had a median age of almost 35 years and controls had a median age of around 40, with no significant differences in baseline characteristics. The parent cohort enrolled over 8,500 women aged 18 or older in Guanacaste, Costa Rica, in about 1992 to 1994 and followed the women for around seven years. Five blinded duplicates per group were added as quality controls, so that 60 or so samples were obtained: roughly 50 participants and around 10 replicates.

The CDR3 holds 12 amino acids from the cysteine to the phenylalanine. The 27 bases shown cover part of the CDR3, and their frame starts at base 1. V is cut by 5 bases and J by 7 bases, and the space between the germline ends is 11 bases. Via the germline V gene, CDR1 is SGHTA and CDR2 FQGNSA. On the study overall, not on this receptor specifically: TRBV6-7 relative abundance was lower in cases than in controls (around 0.11% versus 0.16%; Bonferroni P = 0.0008). Random forest classifiers combining richness and V gene abundances distinguished cases from controls with an estimated AUC of approximately 0.8. CIN3+ cases had significantly higher TCR repertoire richness than controls across sequencing depths, but evenness did not differ between the groups. Whether associations preceded infection or resulted from infection could not be shown with the cross-sectional design, and effector/memory subsets and HPV-specific T cells were not isolated. T-cell numbers per sample were unknown, so richness differences could reflect varying T-cell content rather than repertoire biology.

Concerning this clone itself: It lacks a known antigen. Coverage ceases 3 residues before the CDR3 finishes, and the germline J gene fills in the end.

Every participant had a single incident cervical HPV16 infection, and women with prevalent HPV16 infections were excluded. Cervical HPV DNA was detected with MY09/MY11 PCR, and genotyping was done by dot-blot hybridization. Roughly 16 mL of heparinized blood were centrifuged, and the buffy coat was split into aliquots, frozen at -30 degrees C, and then kept at -80 degrees C. QIAGEN kits were used to extract genomic DNA from buffy coat specimens. Using the immunoSEQ assay, multiplex PCR amplified TCR beta CDR3 regions from an average of roughly 1,200 ng of genomic DNA per sample. Primer bias was corrected in the assay by using a complete synthetic TCR repertoire to establish an amplification baseline. The amplicons were sequenced using the Illumina platform. The original pipeline was this. Sequences were error-corrected by clustering with frequency ratios and a modified nearest-neighbor algorithm, then analyzed in the immunoSEQ Analyzer with IMGT gene definitions. At each rarefaction depth, TCR richness and evenness were averaged across 20 rarefaction repeats, and samples with fewer sequences than that depth were excluded. Wilcoxon rank sum tests with FDR correction were used to compare relative abundances of V, D and J genes between the groups. For the blinded duplicates, the intraclass correlation was 95% to 97% for TCR richness and averaged 76.4% across around 61 gene segments. Entries here come from immuneACCESS through TCRdb and include only in-frame sequences with V and J called. Some clones fail to appear in such tables; in the studies checked, an unresolved V gene covers under half of the shortfall, and the cause of the remainder is unknown. The V and J calls and clone size were taken over from that table, and D and trimming were inferred from the DNA. The table kept for this sample lists 25,000 to 35,000 clones. Roughly 8.4% of the sample goes to the ten largest clones.

This sequence originates from a woman aged 18 to 75 with a cervical HPV16 infection that either progressed to CIN3+ or cleared (not recorded which). The chain employs TRBV7-2 and TRBJ1-1, with a tentative D gene TRBD1 over 5 matching bases. Sequences were obtained from blood buffy coat. The CDR3 in this case is CASSPGSIEAFF. The sequenced CDR3 bases are TGTGCCAGCAGCCCAGGGTCGATTGAA.